This T cell receptor (beta chain) originates from a study of blood T cell repertoires in COVID-19. The table came from immunoSEQ multiplex PCR; TCRdb's copy has only in-frame clones and leaves some out. The table lists 90,000 to 120,000 clones, 75% to 95% of them singletons, with under 1.5% in the top ten. After removal of 5 bases from V and 2 bases from J, the junction contained 6 bases not matched to a gene. The CDR3 sequence is 14 residues long. Germline V gene lookup returns CDR1 SGHRS and CDR2 YFSETQ. Sequencing was done on a sample of peripheral blood. This sequence joins TRBV5-1 and TRBJ2-5; 7 bases map to TRBD2. The origin of this receptor is a woman in her 30s with acute or convalescent COVID-19. The CDR3 DNA follows: TGCGCCAGCAGTTGGGGGGACTATCAAGAGACCCAGTACTTC. This gives the protein CASSWGDYQETQYF.